This T cell receptor (beta chain) was captured by sequencing in a study of blood T cell repertoires in COVID-19. Germline CDR1 reads SGHNT; CDR2 reads YENEEA. V was pared by 3 bases and J by 8 bases, with 11 bases between. The CDR3 runs to 13 residues. Assay: immunoSEQ multiplex PCR; the TCRdb copy retains only in-frame clones and omits some. The sample carries 88,000 or so clones, roughly 83% recorded once. The chain uses TRBV11-3 and TRBJ2-4, with a weak D call TRBD1 (5 bases). The clonotype originates from a human donor in a cohort sampled during active COVID-19. The source material was peripheral blood. The CDR3 sequence is CASSLGRDDIQYF. The CDR3 nucleotides are TGTGCCAGCAGCTTGGGGCGCGACGACATTCAGTACTTC.